Shown below are 21 T cell receptor beta chains from a single sample sequenced in a study of CD8 T cells in Susac syndrome. cDNA came from roughly 0.53 to 1 ug RNA primed by random hexamers. TCRdb ran MiXCR on the immunoSEQ multiplex PCR reads and lists one entry per CDR3 protein. The sample yields about 120,000 distinct CDR3 sequences, roughly 94% seen once. Material for sequencing was CD4+ T cells from PBMCs. These receptors were collected from a human donor with multiple sclerosis.

Here the CDR3 DNA reads TGTGCCAGCAGCCTCAGGGGCTTCATGAACACTGAAGCTTTCTTT. This encodes CASSLRGFMNTEAFF. The J gene is TRBJ1-1, the V gene TRBV6-5, with a tentative D call TRBD1 (6 bases). V lost 6 bases and J 0 bases, leaving 14 bases between the germline ends. This CDR3 is 15 amino acids long. Per germline, CDR1 MNHEY and CDR2 SVGAGI.

The J gene is TRBJ2-5, the V gene TRBV6-5; D not resolved. Trimming cost V 0 bases and J 0 bases, with 8 bases left between them. This CDR3 has 15 residues. Per the germline V gene, CDR1 is MNHEY and CDR2 is SVGAGI. CDR3 protein: CASSYSVNYQETQYF. CDR3 DNA sequence: TGTGCCAGCAGTTACTCTGTCAACTACCAAGAGACCCAGTACTTC.

This clonotype was seen more than once but under ten times. This chain links TRBV19 with TRBJ2-2; TRBD1 agrees at 10 bases. This CDR3 comprises 15 residues. Germline V gene lookup returns CDR1 LNHDA and CDR2 SQIVND (reference sequence). V dropped 10 bases and J dropped 6; count of bases not matched to a gene: 11. The CDR3 spells CATTPGQGSPGELFF. The CDR3 DNA is TGTGCCACTACTCCGGGACAGGGGTCCCCCGGGGAGCTGTTTTTT.

The J gene is TRBJ1-5, the V gene TRBV29-1; maybe TRBD1 (6 bases). Trimming left V 0 bases short and J 7 bases short, with 13 bases between. Germline V gives CDR1 SQVTM, CDR2 ANQGSEA. This CDR3 is built from 14 residues. CDR3 protein: CSVEEGQKGQPQHF. The CDR3, as DNA: TGCAGCGTTGAAGAAGGACAGAAAGGGCAGCCCCAGCATTTT.

The chain couples TRBV20-1 to TRBJ2-6; no firm D call. The CDR3 has 16 amino acids. Germline V gene sequence: CDR1 DFQATT, CDR2 SNEGSKA (reference sequence). V lost 0 bases to trimming and J lost 2 bases, with 11 bases between them. The DNA for the CDR3 is TGCAGTGCTAGAGAGAGATGGGATGCTGGGGCCAACGTCCTGACTTTC. Its translation is CSARERWDAGANVLTF.

The chain employs TRBV5-1 and TRBJ2-5; no definite D call. V lost 0 bases and J 1 base, leaving 7 bases between the germline ends. CDR1 is SGHRS and CDR2 is YFSETQ in the germline V gene. CDR3 length: 14 residues. CDR3 loop: CASSLVPPQETQYF. Written as DNA, the CDR3 is TGCGCCAGCAGCTTGGTTCCCCCCCAAGAGACCCAGTACTTC. The whole variable domain, remainder taken from reference TRBV5-1 and TRBJ2-5, is KAGVTQTPRYLIKTRGQQVTLSCSPISGHRSVSWYQQTPGQGLQFLFEYFSETQRNKGNFPGRFSGRQFSNSRSEMNVSTLELGDSALYLCASSLVPPQETQYFGPGTRLLVL.

The genes are TRBV3-1 and TRBJ1-5; no reliable D call. This CDR3 has 15 residues. V lost 4 bases and J lost 4, with 14 bases in between. Looked up from germline, CDR1 is LGHDT and CDR2 is YNNKEL (reference sequence). Here the CDR3 DNA reads TGTGCCAGCAGCCCAGCCCGACAAGGGAATCAGCCCCAGCATTTT. Protein sequence: CASSPARQGNQPQHF. Based on the CDR3 plus reference TRBV3-1 and TRBJ1-5, the full variable domain is DTAVSQTPKYLVTQMGNDKSIKCEQNLGHDTMYWYKQDSKKFLKIMFSYNNKELIINETVPNRFSPKSPDKAHLNLHINSLELGDSAVYFCASSPARQGNQPQHFGDGTRLSIL.

V gene TRBV5-1 combines with J gene TRBJ2-5; 7 positions match TRBD2. The CDR3 totals 16 residues. Trimming at V came to 4 bases and at J to 2 bases, leaving 11 bases not matched to a gene. Per the germline V gene, CDR1 is SGHRS and CDR2 is YFSETQ. The CDR3 DNA sequence: TGCGCCAGCAGCCCCTCTAGCGGAAGACGTCAAGAGACCCAGTACTTC. Translating gives CASSPSSGRRQETQYF.

The rearrangement joins TRBV7-2 to TRBJ1-2, with TRBD1 identical over 10 bases. CDR3 length equals 17 residues. CDR1 is SGHTA, CDR2 FQGNSA, per germline. With 5 bases clipped from V and 8 bases from J, the junction kept 17 bases outside the gene matches. The CDR3 region has the DNA TGTGCCAGCAGCCTGATAATGTGGGGACAGGGGAATTCCGGCTACACCTTC. Translating it yields CASSLIMWGQGNSGYTF.

The chain joins TRBV15 to TRBJ1-2; a possible D gene is TRBD1 (6 bases). Germline CDR1 is LNHNV and CDR2 is YYDKDF (reference sequence). This CDR3 is 15 amino acids long. V lost 0 bases, J lost 3 bases, and 11 bases lay in between. This CDR3 reads CATSRDPGADYGYTF. DNA for the CDR3: TGTGCCACCAGCAGAGATCCGGGGGCAGACTATGGCTACACCTTC. Variable domain in full (rest from reference TRBV15 and TRBJ1-2): DAMVIQNPRYQVTQFGKPVTLSCSQTLNHNVMYWYQQKSSQAPKLLFHYYDKDFNNEADTPDNFQSRRPNTSFCFLDIRSPGLGDTAMYLCATSRDPGADYGYTFGSGTRLTVV.

The J gene is TRBJ1-1, the V gene TRBV6-6; the D gene is possibly TRBD1 (5 bases). The CDR3 covers 13 residues. Trimming took 7 bases from V and 5 from J, leaving 14 bases between them. Looked up from germline, CDR1 is MNHNY and CDR2 is SVGAGI (reference sequence). The CDR3 DNA reads TGTGCCAGCAAAGGGACGGCCGAAACTGAAGCTTTCTTT. Amino acid sequence: CASKGTAETEAFF.

This rearrangement joins TRBV6-5 to TRBJ1-4, with D tentatively TRBD1 (6 bases). Germline V lookup: CDR1 MNHEY, CDR2 SVGAGI. Between the trimmed V and J ends, which lost 0 bases and 6 bases, there was a span of 11 bases. This CDR3 spans 15 amino acids. The CDR3 loop reads CASSYSMGAYEKLFF. As DNA, the CDR3 is TGTGCCAGCAGTTACTCAATGGGGGCTTATGAAAAACTGTTTTTT.

This rearrangement joins TRBV5-5 to TRBJ2-5; D is perhaps TRBD2 (5 bases). Trimming cost V 3 bases and J 0 bases, with 9 bases left between them. This CDR3 is built from 14 residues. Germline V gene sequence: CDR1 SGHKS, CDR2 YYEKEE (reference sequence). The CDR3 DNA reads as TGTGCCAGCAGCTCGGGGATGTACCAAGAGACCCAGTACTTC. Its protein is CASSSGMYQETQYF.

J is TRBJ2-3 and V is TRBV29-1; 11 positions match TRBD1. The junction had 10 bases not matched to a gene; V was cut back by 7 bases and J by 1 base. This CDR3 contains 16 residues. Germline values: CDR1 SQVTM, CDR2 ANQGSEA. Written as DNA, the CDR3 is TGCAGCGCCGAGGGACAGGGGGGGGTTGGCACAGATACGCAGTATTTT. This encodes CSAEGQGGVGTDTQYF.

This chain connects TRBV6-5 to TRBJ2-5; D might be TRBD1 (6 bases). The V and J ends lost 6 bases and 3 bases respectively, with 11 bases between them. Per germline, CDR1 MNHEY and CDR2 SVGAGI. The CDR3 is 13 amino acids. The CDR3 sequence: CASRDTGKETQYF. The CDR3, as DNA: TGTGCCAGCAGGGACACAGGGAAAGAGACCCAGTACTTC.

The chain uses TRBV5-1 and TRBJ1-1; TRBD1 is a possible D gene (6 bases). Trimming removed 0 bases at V and 0 bases at J, with 12 bases between. From germline, CDR1 is SGHRS and CDR2 YFSETQ. The CDR3 runs to 16 residues. CDR3 region: CASSLARGDMNTEAFF. In nucleotides, the CDR3 is TGCGCCAGCAGCTTGGCCCGGGGGGACATGAACACTGAAGCTTTCTTT.

V usage is TRBV27 and J usage is TRBJ2-7, with TRBD2 matching over 8 bases. Germline lookup yields CDR1 MNHEY and CDR2 SMNVEV (reference sequence). This CDR3 is 13 amino acids long. With V trimmed by 8 bases and J by 4 bases, 7 bases remained unmatched. CDR3 sequence (DNA): TGTGCCAGCGGGTTAGCGGGGTCTTACGAGCAGTACTTC. It is translated as CASGLAGSYEQYF.

V usage is TRBV19 and J usage is TRBJ2-6; D not certain. The CDR3 loop spans 17 amino acids. V lost 5 bases and J lost 0, with 14 bases in between. CDR1 and CDR2 from the germline V gene are LNHDA and SQIVND (reference sequence). This CDR3 is CASSAPSAISGANVLTF. As DNA, the CDR3 is TGTGCCAGTAGTGCCCCCTCAGCCATCTCTGGGGCCAACGTCCTGACTTTC. Full variable domain (missing parts from reference TRBV19 and TRBJ2-6): DGGITQSPKYLFRKEGQNVTLSCEQNLNHDAMYWYRQDPGQGLRLIYYSQIVNDFQKGDIAEGYSVSREKKESFPLTVTSAQKNPTAFYLCASSAPSAISGANVLTFGAGSRLTVL.

This sequence joins TRBV9 and TRBJ1-1, with 8 bases identical to TRBD1. The CDR3 is made up of 16 amino acids. The V and J ends lost 0 bases and 4 bases, in that order; junction bases with no gene match: 8. Germline CDR1 is SGDLS and CDR2 is YYNGEE. CDR3 region: CASSVDAGRGLTEAFF. CDR3 nucleotides: TGTGCCAGCAGCGTAGATGCAGGCAGGGGGCTCACTGAAGCTTTCTTT.

This chain joins TRBV28 and TRBJ1-1; D is unresolved. The CDR3 length is 14 residues. V gave up 2 bases and J gave up 3 bases, with 10 bases separating them. Germline loops: CDR1 MDHEN, CDR2 SYDVKM. The DNA of the CDR3 is TGTGCCAGCAGTTTAGGAGAGTTTTACACTGAAGCTTTCTTT. This codes for CASSLGEFYTEAFF.

The gene calls are TRBV5-4 and TRBJ2-5, with 10 bases aligning to TRBD2. Germline trimming cut 3 bases from V and 2 bases from J; bases unmatched to any gene: 4. Germline V gene data show CDR1 as SGHNT and CDR2 as YYREEE (reference sequence). The CDR3 extends over 15 amino acids. CDR3 in amino acids: CASSSLAGAQETQYF. The CDR3, as DNA: TGTGCCAGCAGCTCCCTAGCGGGGGCTCAAGAGACCCAGTACTTC.